Only one count was recorded for the clone carrying this T cell receptor beta chain. These data are taken from a study of T cell changes during pregnancy in multiple sclerosis. The CDR3 sequence is 15 residues long. J gave up 2 bases and V 4 bases, and 4 bases lay outside the gene matches. Germline assignment: CDR1 LGHNA and CDR2 YNFKEQ. Libraries were prepared by immunoSEQ multiplex PCR; TCRdb keeps only in-frame clonotypes and omits some of them. This sample has around 69,000 clones, with 80% to 95% found just once. This receptor was taken from a female donor in good health, enrolled as a control in a pregnancy study. The specimen was peripheral blood, collected in the third trimester of pregnancy. The chain links TRBV4-2 to TRBJ2-3; 9 bases map to TRBD2. The CDR3 DNA reads TGTGCCAGCAGCCGAGCGGGGGGCGACACAGATACGCAGTATTTT. The encoded protein is CASSRAGGDTDTQYF.